This TCR beta chain was retrieved from a study of blood T cell repertoires in COVID-19. Unmatched junction bases numbered 4, after V lost 2 bases and J lost 3 bases. The CDR3 extends over 15 amino acids. CDR1 and CDR2 from the germline V gene are MNHNS and SASEGT. TCRdb keeps only in-frame clones here, not all; method: immunoSEQ multiplex PCR. The data hold tens of thousands of clones, with 70% to 90% observed a single time. The J gene is TRBJ2-3, the V gene TRBV6-1; TRBD1 aligns across 8 bases. The clonotype originates from an older woman with acute or convalescent COVID-19. The specimen sequenced was peripheral blood. CDR3 amino acids: CASSERQGWTDTQYF. CDR3 DNA sequence: TGTGCCAGCAGTGAAAGACAGGGGTGGACAGATACGCAGTATTTT.